This T cell receptor beta chain was sequenced for a study of T cell responses to AZD1222 COVID-19 vaccine. Overall study results and limits: The span of vaccine-associated CD4 TCRs extended across spike, with dominance at 160-218 and 743-854. With two AZD1222 doses given, Spike-specific TCR breadth and depth both rose. Among the donors, most were white British and more were female, and clonal diversity was possibly underestimated. At baseline, just five to seven AZD1222 recipients tested seropositive.

About this clone itself: The antigen is not known.

Repertoires were generated with immunoSEQ multiplex PCR, while TCRdb's copy carries only in-frame clones and drops some. The table lists under 150,000 clones, around nine tenths of them singletons. CDR1 and CDR2 from the germline V gene are ENHRY and SYGVKD. The V and J ends lost 7 bases and 4 bases respectively, with 8 bases between them. The CDR3 extends over 12 amino acids. The V call is TRBV10-3, the J call TRBJ1-3; D ambiguous. The input for sequencing was peripheral blood, taken on day 0 of AZD1222 vaccination. The sequence came from an adult in good health. The CDR3 DNA reads as TGTGCCATCACTGGCGAAGGAAACACCATATATTTT. The encoded protein is CAITGEGNTIYF.